The next 18 T cell receptor beta chains were all read from a single sample in a study of blood T cell repertoires in COVID-19. Produced via immunoSEQ multiplex PCR; TCRdb's table is partial and in-frame only. This repertoire shows roughly 230,000 clones, 88% found once; its top ten account for 0.7%. Sequences were obtained from peripheral blood. Receptor source: a human donor in a cohort sampled during active COVID-19.

Only one count was recorded for this clone. The chain combines TRBV18 with TRBJ1-3, with TRBD1 matching 8 bases. The CDR3 is made up of 21 amino acids. V shed 3 bases, J shed 0 bases, and the junction held 19 bases outside the gene matches. The germline gives CDR1 KGHSH, CDR2 LQKENI. The CDR3 sequence: CASSPRDRSFGPNNSGNTIYF. The CDR3 nucleotides read TGTGCCAGCTCACCCCGGGACAGGTCGTTCGGTCCGAATAACTCTGGAAACACCATATATTTT.

The J gene is TRBJ2-5, the V gene TRBV5-4; a weak D match, TRBD2 (5 bases). V lost 0 bases and J lost 5, with 11 bases in between. This CDR3 is 14 amino acids long. Germline V gene data show CDR1 as SGHNT and CDR2 as YYREEE (reference sequence). DNA of the CDR3: TGTGCCAGCAGCTTGGGCGCCGGGATGGAGACCCAGTACTTC. The encoded protein is CASSLGAGMETQYF.

The chain combines TRBV7-9 with TRBJ2-7; TRBD2 matches 15 bases. Germline lookup yields CDR1 SEHNR and CDR2 FQNEAQ (reference sequence). The CDR3 is 18 residues long. V dropped 4 bases and J dropped 6; count of bases not matched to a gene: 13. CDR3 amino acids: CASSSPWTSGRAGSEQYF. The CDR3 region has the DNA TGTGCCAGCAGCTCGCCGTGGACTAGCGGGAGGGCCGGAAGCGAGCAGTACTTC.

V gene TRBV9 combines with J gene TRBJ1-1; maybe TRBD1 (5 bases). V lost 0 bases and J lost 7, with 7 bases in between. There are 12 residues in the CDR3. CDR1 and CDR2 from the germline V gene are SGDLS and YYNGEE. CDR3 in DNA: TGTGCCAGCAGCGTAGCTCAGGGTGAAGCTTTCTTT. Protein: CASSVAQGEAFF.

This chain uses TRBV7-3 with TRBJ1-6, with D possibly TRBD1 on 6 matching bases. CDR3 length: 15 amino acids. Germline values: CDR1 SGHTA, CDR2 FQGTGA. The V gene lost 1 base and the J gene lost 7 bases, with 11 bases spanning the gap. The CDR3 DNA is TGTGCCAGCAGCTTAATGGGGGCTAAAAATTCACCCCTCCACTTT. Its translation: CASSLMGAKNSPLHF.

The chain employs TRBV23-1 and TRBJ2-5, with 10 bases matching TRBD1. TRBV23-1 belongs to the ORF category, with a function that is uncertain. With V trimmed by 0 bases and J by 5 bases, 6 bases remained unmatched. The CDR3 contains 16 residues. In DNA form, the CDR3 reads TGCGCCAGCAGTCAATCGAAGGGGACAGGGGTGGAGACCCAGTACTTC. It codes for CASSQSKGTGVETQYF.

The J gene is TRBJ2-5, the V gene TRBV25-1; 8 nucleotides match TRBD1. Trimming cost V 6 bases and J 5 bases; bases outside gene matches: 14. The CDR3 extends over 16 amino acids. Germline lookup yields CDR1 MGHDK and CDR2 SYGVNS. The CDR3 nucleotides are TGTGCCAGCAGCCACTATCGTTTGACAGGGGAGGAGACCCAGTACTTC. Translated, it gives CASSHYRLTGEETQYF. Combining the CDR3 with reference TRBV25-1 and TRBJ2-5 gives the whole variable domain EADIYQTPRYLVIGTGKKITLECSQTMGHDKMYWYQQDPGMELHLIHYSYGVNSTEKGDLSSESTVSRIRTEHFPLTLESARPSHTSQYLCASSHYRLTGEETQYFGPGTRLLVL.

The chain carries TRBV5-1 and TRBJ2-7, with TRBD2 matching over 11 bases. V lost 6 bases to trimming and J lost 3 bases; unmatched junction nucleotides: 5. There are 14 residues in the CDR3. Per germline, CDR1 SGHRS and CDR2 YFSETQ. CDR3 sequence (DNA): TGCGCCAGCACCTCCGGGACTAGCGGCTACGAGCAGTACTTC. Amino acid sequence: CASTSGTSGYEQYF.

The chain couples TRBV4-1 to TRBJ2-1; D is possibly TRBD1 (6 bases). The CDR3 length is 16 residues. Trimming removed 0 bases from V and 7 bases from J, with 16 bases in between. In germline, CDR1 is MGHRA, CDR2 YSYEKL. CDR3 protein: CASSQDRGSLGNEQFF. As DNA, the CDR3 is TGCGCCAGCAGCCAAGATAGGGGGTCCCTAGGGAATGAGCAGTTCTTC.

This clone was recorded once. This rearrangement joins TRBV6-2 or TRBV6-3 to TRBJ1-2, with D possibly matching TRBD1 (5 bases). Trimming took off 6 bases at V and 8 bases at J, with 13 bases between the two ends. The CDR3 consists of 12 residues. Germline values: CDR1 MNHEY, CDR2 SVGEGT. The CDR3 spells CASSPVGEGYTF. The DNA for the CDR3 is TGTGCCAGCAGCCCAGTAGGGGAAGGCTACACCTTC.

This chain connects TRBV28 to TRBJ1-2, with D possibly being TRBD1 (5 bases). The CDR3 extends over 15 amino acids. Trimming pared 1 base from V and 3 bases from J, leaving 12 bases between. In germline, CDR1 is MDHEN, CDR2 SYDVKM. For the CDR3, the DNA is TGTGCCAGCAGTTTATTGGGGTTAGGGGACTATGGCTACACCTTC. It yields the protein CASSLLGLGDYGYTF.

The chain links TRBV30 to TRBJ1-4; 10 bases are shared with TRBD1. Germline assignment: CDR1 GTSNPN and CDR2 SVGIG (reference sequence). This CDR3 comprises 15 residues. J was trimmed by 5 bases and V by 1 base; bases with no gene match: 4. CDR3 loop: CAWSAWTGGNEKLFF. CDR3 DNA: TGTGCCTGGAGTGCCTGGACAGGGGGGAATGAAAAACTGTTTTTT.

In its sample, this clone was seen once. This chain joins TRBV6-2 or TRBV6-3 and TRBJ1-2, with TRBD1 identical over 8 bases. The V segment lost 1 base and the J segment 4 bases; nucleotides outside the gene matches: 2. This CDR3 is 14 amino acids long. Germline lookup yields CDR1 MNHEY and CDR2 SVGEGT. The CDR3 nucleotides are TGTGCCAGCAGTTACTTGGGGACAGGCTATGGCTACACCTTC. Its protein product is CASSYLGTGYGYTF.

This clone was picked up one time. The rearrangement joins TRBV24-1 to TRBJ2-7; 7 bases map to TRBD2. The V segment lost 4 bases and the J segment 6 bases; nucleotides outside the gene matches: 5. CDR3 length: 13 residues. In germline, CDR1 is KGHDR, CDR2 SFDVKD. The CDR3 is CATSDGLDFEQYF. In DNA, the CDR3 is TGTGCCACCAGTGACGGACTAGATTTCGAGCAGTACTTC.

This chain links TRBV5-6 with TRBJ2-1; 7 bases are a match to TRBD1. This CDR3 spans 17 amino acids. Looked up from germline, CDR1 is SGHDT and CDR2 is YYEEEE. The V segment lost 1 base and the J segment 7 bases; nucleotides outside the gene matches: 14. The CDR3 protein is CASSLRAGTELGNEQFF. In nucleotides, the CDR3 is TGTGCCAGCAGCTTGCGGGCCGGGACAGAATTGGGTAATGAGCAGTTCTTC.

This clone appeared once. This chain uses TRBV5-1 with TRBJ2-7; D not resolved. This CDR3 comprises 13 residues. Trimming took 4 bases from V and 2 from J, leaving 10 bases between them. CDR1 is SGHRS and CDR2 is YFSETQ in the germline V gene. This CDR3 reads CASSATGAYEQYF. For the CDR3, the DNA is TGCGCCAGCAGCGCGACGGGTGCCTACGAGCAGTACTTC.

V and J are TRBV7-3 and TRBJ1-4; D unclear. The CDR3 is made up of 14 amino acids. V was cut by 5 bases and J by 7 bases, with 14 bases left in between. CDR1 is SGHTA and CDR2 is FQGTGA in the germline V gene. CDR3 coding DNA: TGTGCCAGCAGCCCCTTTCATGGGAGTGAAAAACTGTTTTTT. It translates to CASSPFHGSEKLFF. Based on the CDR3 plus reference TRBV7-3 and TRBJ1-4, the full variable domain is GAGVSQTPSNKVTEKGKYVELRCDPISGHTALYWYRQSLGQGPEFLIYFQGTGAADDSGLPNDRFFAVRPEGSVSTLKIQRTERGDSAVYLCASSPFHGSEKLFFGSGTQLSVL.

The chain carries TRBV5-3 and TRBJ2-3, with 10 positions matching TRBD2. TRBV5-3 is annotated as an ORF whose role is uncertain. The CDR3 length is 13 residues. V gave up 2 bases and J gave up 6 bases; unmatched junction bases: 0. The CDR3 DNA reads TGTGCCAGAAGCTTTAGCGGGGGGGATACGCAGTATTTT. Residues: CARSFSGGDTQYF.